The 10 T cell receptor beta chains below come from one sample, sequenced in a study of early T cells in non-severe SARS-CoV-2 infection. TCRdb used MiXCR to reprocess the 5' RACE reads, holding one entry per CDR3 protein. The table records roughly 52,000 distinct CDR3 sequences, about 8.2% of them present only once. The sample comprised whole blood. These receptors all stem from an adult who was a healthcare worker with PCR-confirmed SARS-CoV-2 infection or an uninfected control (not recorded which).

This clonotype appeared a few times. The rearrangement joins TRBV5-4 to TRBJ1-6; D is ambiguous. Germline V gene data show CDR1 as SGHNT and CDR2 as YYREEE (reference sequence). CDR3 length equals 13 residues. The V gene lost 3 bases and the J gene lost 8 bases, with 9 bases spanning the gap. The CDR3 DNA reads TGTGCCAGCAGCTCTCAGAGAGATTCACCCCTCCACTTT. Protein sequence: CASSSQRDSPLHF.

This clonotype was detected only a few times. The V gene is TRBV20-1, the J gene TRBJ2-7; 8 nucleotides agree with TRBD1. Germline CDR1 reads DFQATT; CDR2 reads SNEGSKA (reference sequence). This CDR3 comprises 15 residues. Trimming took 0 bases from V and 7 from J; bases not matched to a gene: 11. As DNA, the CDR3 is TGCAGTGCTAGAGATAGGCGACAGGGGTCAGGGGAGCAGTACTTC. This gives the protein CSARDRRQGSGEQYF.

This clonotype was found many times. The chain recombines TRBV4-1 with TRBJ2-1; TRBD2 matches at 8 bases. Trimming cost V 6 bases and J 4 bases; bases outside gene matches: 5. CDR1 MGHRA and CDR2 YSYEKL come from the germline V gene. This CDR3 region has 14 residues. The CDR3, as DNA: TGCGCCAGCAGGGCACTAGCGGCTTACAATGAGCAGTTCTTC. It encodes CASRALAAYNEQFF.

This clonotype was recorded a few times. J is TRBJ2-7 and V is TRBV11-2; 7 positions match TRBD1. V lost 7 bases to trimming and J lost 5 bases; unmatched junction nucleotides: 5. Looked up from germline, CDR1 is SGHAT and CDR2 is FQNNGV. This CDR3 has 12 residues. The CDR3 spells CASTTGVNEQYF. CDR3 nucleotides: TGTGCCAGCACCACAGGGGTCAACGAGCAGTACTTC.

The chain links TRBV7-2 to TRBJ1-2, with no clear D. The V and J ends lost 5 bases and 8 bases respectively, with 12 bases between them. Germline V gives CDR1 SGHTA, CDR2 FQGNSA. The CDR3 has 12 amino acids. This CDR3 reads CASSPGGSGYTF. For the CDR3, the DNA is TGTGCCAGCAGCCCGGGCGGGAGCGGCTACACCTTC.

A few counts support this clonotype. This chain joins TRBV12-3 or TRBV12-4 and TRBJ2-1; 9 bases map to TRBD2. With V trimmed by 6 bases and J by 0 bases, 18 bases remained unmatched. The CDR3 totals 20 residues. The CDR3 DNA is TGTGCCAGCAGCCCCTTCAGCGGGGGGCCTTTCGTGAGCTCCTACAATGAGCAGTTCTTC. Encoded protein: CASSPFSGGPFVSSYNEQFF.

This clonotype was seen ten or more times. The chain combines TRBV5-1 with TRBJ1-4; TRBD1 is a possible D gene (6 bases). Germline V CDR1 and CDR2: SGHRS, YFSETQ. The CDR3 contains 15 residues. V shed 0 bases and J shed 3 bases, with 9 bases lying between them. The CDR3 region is CASSLAGTPNEKLFF. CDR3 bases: TGCGCCAGCAGCTTGGCCGGGACACCTAATGAAAAACTGTTTTTT.

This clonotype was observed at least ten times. The chain's CDR3 is CASSPERTSGRRVFAQYF. CDR3 sequence (DNA): TGTGCCAGCAGCCCGGAAAGGACTAGCGGGAGAAGGGTCTTTGCGCAGTATTTT. The V call is TRBV28, the J call TRBJ2-3; 13 bases map to TRBD2. CDR1 and CDR2 (germline): MDHEN, SYDVKM. This CDR3 is built from 18 residues. The ends lost 6 bases at V and 10 bases at J; junction bases unmatched: 19.

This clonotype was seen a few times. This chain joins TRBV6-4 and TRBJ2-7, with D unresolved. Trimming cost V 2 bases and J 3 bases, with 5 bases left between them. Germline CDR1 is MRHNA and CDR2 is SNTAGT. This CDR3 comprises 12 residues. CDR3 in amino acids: CASSDLNYEQYF. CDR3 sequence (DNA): TGTGCCAGCAGTGACCTAAACTACGAGCAGTACTTC.

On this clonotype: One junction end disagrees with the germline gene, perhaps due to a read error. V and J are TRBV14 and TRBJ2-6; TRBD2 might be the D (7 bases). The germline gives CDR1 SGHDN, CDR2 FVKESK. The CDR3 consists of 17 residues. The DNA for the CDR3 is TGCGCCAGCAGCCTCCTTCGGGGGGCAGTTGGGGCCAACGTCCTGACTTTC. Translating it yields CASSLLRGAVGANVLTF.